This T cell receptor beta chain derives from a study of cytomegalovirus exposure and HLA in healthy donors. Use of 60 Vbeta and 13 Jbeta primers characterized the PCR. Clones were sequenced by immunoSEQ multiplex PCR, and TCRdb holds only the in-frame ones, with some missing. This sample carries under 250,000 clones, around 73% of them seen once, and the ten largest clones take 3.8%. The V and J ends lost 1 base and 3 bases, in that order; junction bases with no gene match: 4. The CDR3 has 15 amino acids. CDR1 is SGHAT and CDR2 is FQNNGV in the germline V gene. Source material: PBMCs. The sequence was collected from a male donor in good health and CMV-seronegative. The chain has TRBV11-2 and TRBJ2-3; 7 positions agree with TRBD1. In DNA, the CDR3 is TGTGCCAGCAGCTTAGGGGTCAGGGGGACAGATACGCAGTATTTT. Its protein product is CASSLGVRGTDTQYF.